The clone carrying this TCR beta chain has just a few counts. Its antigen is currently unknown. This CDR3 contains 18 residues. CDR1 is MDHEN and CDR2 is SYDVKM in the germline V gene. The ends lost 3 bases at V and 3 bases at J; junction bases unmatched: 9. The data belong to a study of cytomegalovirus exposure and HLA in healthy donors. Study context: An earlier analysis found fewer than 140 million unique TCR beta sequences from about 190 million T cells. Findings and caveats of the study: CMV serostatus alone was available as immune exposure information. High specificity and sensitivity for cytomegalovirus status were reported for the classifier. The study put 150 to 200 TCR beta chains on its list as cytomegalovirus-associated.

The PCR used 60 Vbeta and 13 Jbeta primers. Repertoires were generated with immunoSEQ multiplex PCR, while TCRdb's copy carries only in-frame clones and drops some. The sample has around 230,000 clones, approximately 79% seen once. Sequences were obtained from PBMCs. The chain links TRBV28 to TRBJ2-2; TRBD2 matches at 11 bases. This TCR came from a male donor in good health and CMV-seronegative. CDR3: CASSFPFWTSGHTGELFF. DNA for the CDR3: TGTGCCAGCAGTTTTCCTTTTTGGACTAGCGGGCACACCGGGGAGCTGTTTTTT.